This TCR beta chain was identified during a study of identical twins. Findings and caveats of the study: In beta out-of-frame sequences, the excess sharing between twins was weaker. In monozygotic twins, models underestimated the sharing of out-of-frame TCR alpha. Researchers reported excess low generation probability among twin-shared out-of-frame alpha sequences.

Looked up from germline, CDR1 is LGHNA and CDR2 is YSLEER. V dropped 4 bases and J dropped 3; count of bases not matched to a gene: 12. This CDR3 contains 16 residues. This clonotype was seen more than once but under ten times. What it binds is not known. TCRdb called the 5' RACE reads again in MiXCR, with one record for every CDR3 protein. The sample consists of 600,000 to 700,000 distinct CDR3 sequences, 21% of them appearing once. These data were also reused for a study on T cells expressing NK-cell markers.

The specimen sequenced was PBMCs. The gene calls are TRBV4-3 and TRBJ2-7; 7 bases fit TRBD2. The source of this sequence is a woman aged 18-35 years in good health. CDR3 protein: CASSRATSSGIYEQYF. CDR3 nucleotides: TGCGCCAGCAGCCGGGCCACGTCTAGCGGAATCTACGAGCAGTACTTC.